What follows are 15 T cell receptor beta chains derived from one specimen sequenced in a study of beta chain features in type 1 diabetes. Study-wide points: Patients with Type 1 diabetes showed moderately but significantly shorter TCRB CDR3s in all four CD4+ subsets.

As every portion of the isolated RNA was reverse transcribed, the sequencing read expressed TCRB transcripts. The method was immunoSEQ multiplex PCR; TCRdb's version includes in-frame clones alone and lacks a portion of them. Of 300,000 to 450,000 clones listed, 9.6% are singletons. Antigens of these TCRs are unknown. The sequenced material came from central memory CD4+ T cells from blood. Receptors originate from a man aged 25 to 40 with type 1 diabetes.

In its sample, this clone was seen a few times. The chain employs TRBV18 and TRBJ2-7, with a weak D call TRBD1 (6 bases). The V end was cut by 6 bases, the J end by 1 base, with 10 bases between. Germline V CDR1 and CDR2: KGHSH, LQKENI. There are 13 residues in the CDR3. As DNA, the CDR3 is TGTGCCAGCTCGACAGGCAATTCCTACGAGCAGTACTTC. It codes for CASSTGNSYEQYF.

Remarks on this clone: The sample contains more than one DNA sequence encoding this CDR3. The chain carries TRBV19 and TRBJ1-5, with D unresolved. Trimming stripped 1 base from V and 0 bases from J, with 4 bases between. CDR3 length: 14 residues. Germline V gives CDR1 LNHDA, CDR2 SQIVND (reference sequence). The chain's CDR3 is CASSIGYSNQPQHF. The CDR3 DNA follows: TGTGCCAGTAGTATAGGGTATAGCAATCAGCCCCAGCATTTT.

This clone has more than one count but fewer than ten. Other DNA sequences within the sample encode an identical CDR3. The V gene is TRBV5-1, the J gene TRBJ2-1, with 7 positions matching TRBD2. Trimming removed 0 bases from V and 3 bases from J; junction bases left unmatched: 6. The CDR3 has 16 amino acids. Germline lookup yields CDR1 SGHRS and CDR2 YFSETQ. The CDR3 nucleotides are TGCGCCAGCAGCTTGGGGTCGGGGGACTACTACAATGAGCAGTTCTTC. Protein sequence: CASSLGSGDYYNEQFF.

This clone was detected a few times. This chain joins TRBV6-5 and TRBJ1-1; tentatively, D is TRBD1 (6 bases). Germline-derived CDR1 and CDR2 are MNHEY and SVGAGI. This CDR3 is built from 15 residues. Between the trimmed V and J ends, which lost 6 bases and 3 bases, there was a span of 17 bases. CDR3 protein: CASSVRGAGDTEAFF. DNA of the CDR3: TGTGCCAGCAGCGTTCGGGGGGCCGGAGACACTGAAGCTTTCTTT.

The rearrangement uses TRBV20-1 and TRBJ2-1; possible D gene TRBD1, 5 bases. Germline lookup yields CDR1 DFQATT and CDR2 SNEGSKA (reference sequence). Between the trimmed V and J ends, which lost 6 bases and 10 bases, there was a span of 13 bases. The CDR3 totals 11 residues. In DNA form, the CDR3 reads TGCAGTGCCCCCAATAAGGGGGAGCAGTTCTTC. Encoded protein: CSAPNKGEQFF.

This clone was observed a handful of times. The V call is TRBV6-5, the J call TRBJ2-3; unclear D gene. The V gene's germline CDR1 is MNHEY and CDR2 SVGAGI. The CDR3 is made up of 11 amino acids. Trimming shortened V by 7 bases and J by 2 bases, and 4 bases separated the two germline ends. In nucleotides, the CDR3 is TGTGCCAGCAAAGTCACAGATACGCAGTATTTT. Translated, it gives CASKVTDTQYF.

This clone was picked up a small number of times. This chain uses TRBV4-1 with TRBJ1-1, with TRBD1 as a possible D gene (6 bases). Germline V gene data show CDR1 as MGHRA and CDR2 as YSYEKL. Trimming removed 8 bases from V and 5 bases from J, with 18 bases in between. CDR3 length equals 14 residues. In nucleotides, the CDR3 is TGCGCCAGCGCTTCGGCAGGGGTCGGGACTGAAGCTTTCTTT. It encodes CASASAGVGTEAFF.

The table lists this clone with many counts. The V and J genes are TRBV2 and TRBJ1-4; 8 positions match TRBD1. The trim removed 6 bases at V and 8 bases at J, leaving 5 bases unmatched. CDR3 length equals 13 residues. CDR1 and CDR2 from the germline V gene are SNHLY and FYNNEI. For the CDR3, the DNA is TGTGCCAGCAGAAAGGACAGGGACGAAAAACTGTTTTTT. Translated, it gives CASRKDRDEKLFF.

The rearrangement links TRBV10-3 to TRBJ2-4; 10 bases fit TRBD2. V dropped 2 bases and J dropped 6; count of bases not matched to a gene: 7. Germline V gives CDR1 ENHRY, CDR2 SYGVKD. This CDR3 is built from 16 residues. The CDR3 bases are TGTGCCATCAGTGAGGCTAGCGGGAGCGGGGGAAACATTCAGTACTTC. This translates into CAISEASGSGGNIQYF.

J is TRBJ1-5 and V is TRBV2; D possibly corresponds to TRBD1 (5 bases). Trimming cost V 2 bases and J 2 bases, with 10 bases left between them. Germline lookup yields CDR1 SNHLY and CDR2 FYNNEI. CDR3 size: 15 residues. CDR3 residues: CASSEQGTGNQPQHF. Here the CDR3 DNA reads TGTGCCAGCAGTGAACAGGGTACCGGCAATCAGCCCCAGCATTTT.

This clone has more than one count but fewer than ten. At one of its ends the junction is not consistent with the germline gene, which may arise from a read error. Other DNA sequences in this specimen translate into the identical CDR3. The rearrangement uses TRBV7-7 and TRBJ2-3; TRBD2 is a possible D gene (6 bases). The germline V gene has CDR1 SSHAT and CDR2 FNYEAQ (reference sequence). There are 13 residues in the CDR3. The CDR3 loop is CASSLAEADTQYF. The CDR3 bases are TGTGCTAGCAGCTTAGCGGAAGCGGATACGCAGTATTTT.

This clone occurred a few times. The same CDR3 arises from other DNA sequences in this sample as well. V and J are TRBV30 and TRBJ2-7; 7 positions agree with TRBD1. CDR3 length: 11 residues. The ends lost 1 base at V and 6 bases at J; junction bases unmatched: 0. In germline, CDR1 is GTSNPN, CDR2 SVGIG (reference sequence). The DNA for the CDR3 is TGTGCCTGGAGTGCAGGGGGCGAGCAGTACTTC. Encoded protein: CAWSAGGEQYF.

There are many counts of this clone. J is TRBJ2-6 and V is TRBV28; no reliable D call. The CDR3 consists of 13 residues. Germline V gene lookup returns CDR1 MDHEN and CDR2 SYDVKM. With 6 bases removed from V and 4 bases from J, the gap between germline ends came to 7 bases. CDR3 nucleotides: TGTGCCAGCAGCCTCATCGGGGCCAACGTCCTGACTTTC. This sequence encodes CASSLIGANVLTF.

The chain uses TRBV6-5 and TRBJ2-7, with D possibly TRBD1 on 7 matching bases. Deletions cut 5 bases from V and 5 bases from J, with 16 bases between. The CDR3 spans 14 residues. In germline, CDR1 is MNHEY, CDR2 SVGAGI. CDR3 sequence reads: CASSPPTGRNEQYF. CDR3 DNA sequence: TGTGCCAGCAGTCCCCCGACAGGGAGGAACGAGCAGTACTTC.

This clone has a handful of counts. This sequence joins TRBV6-6 and TRBJ1-4, with 8 bases that match TRBD1. CDR1 is MNHNY, CDR2 SVGAGI, per germline (reference sequence). The J segment lost 11 bases and the V segment lost 6 bases, leaving 2 bases of the junction unmatched. The CDR3 loop spans 11 amino acids. CDR3 coding DNA: TGTGCCAGCAGCTGGACAGGGAAACTGTTTTTT. This translates into CASSWTGKLFF.